The text below deals with one TCR beta chain. Enrolled during active infection, Seattle patients were then followed longitudinally. The entry originates in a study of blood T cell repertoires in COVID-19. V lost 1 base and J lost 7, with 13 bases in between. Germline CDR1 and CDR2: SEHNR and FQNEAQ (reference sequence). This CDR3 comprises 14 residues. Here immunoSEQ multiplex PCR was the method, and the copy in TCRdb shows in-frame clones only, minus some. The repertoire has some 130,000 clones, around 89% of them found once; the top ten carry approximately 4.5%. Sequencing used peripheral blood. This chain joins TRBV7-9 and TRBJ1-2; D unclear. The receptor comes from a man in his sixties with COVID-19, enrolled during active disease. The CDR3 region has the DNA TGTGCCAGCAGCTTAGTCGGGTCGGCGGGTGGCTACACCTTC. It translates to CASSLVGSAGGYTF.